This T cell receptor (beta chain) was obtained from a study of T cells in Graves' hyperthyroidism and ophthalmopathy. Study-level findings and limits: Using 13 V-J features, a model discriminated ophthalmopathy from stable hyperthyroidism.

Amplification of TCR beta CDR3 regions was performed using RNA transcripts as template. The HTBI primer set served for first-round RT-PCR of the TCR CDR3. TCRdb re-analysed the multiplex PCR reads in MiXCR, keeping a single row per CDR3 protein. Altogether a few hundred thousand distinct CDR3 sequences are present, under 15% being singletons, with the ten largest covering around a third. This clonotype appeared many times. Its antigen remains unidentified. Germline CDR1 and CDR2: SGHDN and FVKESK. The CDR3 is 20 amino acids. V gave up 3 bases and J gave up 7 bases; unmatched junction bases: 17. This receptor was obtained from a young woman with Graves' hyperthyroidism. The sample taken for sequencing was blood. The rearrangement links TRBV14 to TRBJ2-1; 14 bases are shared with TRBD2. CDR3 coding DNA: TGTGCCAGCAGCCAGCTCCGGGCCTGGGGACTAGCGGGAGAAGATAATGAGCAGTTCTTC. Amino acid sequence: CASSQLRAWGLAGEDNEQFF.